These T cell receptor beta chains were read from a single sample in a study of blood T cell repertoires in COVID-19. The protocol was immunoSEQ multiplex PCR, while the TCRdb copy is restricted to in-frame clones and leaves out a portion. Altogether around 83,000 clones are present, around nine tenths being singletons, with the ten largest covering over 11%. Sequenced input: peripheral blood. The receptors stem from a man aged 70 or older with active or convalescent COVID-19. Each CDR3 is given with its conserved first and last residue. D genes are given only for firm matches. Clone size appears in some rows only: once, few, many, or a class for an expanded clone.

d_call: TRBD2; v_call: TRBV5-1; j_call: TRBJ2-1; clone_size: -; cdr3_nt: TGCGCCAGCAGCTCAGGAAGACTAGCGGGAGCCTACAATGAGCAGTTCTTC; cdr3_aa: CASSSGRLAGAYNEQFF
d_call: -; v_call: TRBV6-5; j_call: TRBJ1-1; clone_size: -; cdr3_nt: TGTGCCAGCACCTACAGGGTAGGGGCCACTGAAGCTTTCTTT; cdr3_aa: CASTYRVGATEAFF
d_call: -; v_call: TRBV2; j_call: TRBJ2-1; clone_size: -; cdr3_nt: TGTGCCACTACTTCGGACTTGTTGGCCGATGAGCAGTTCTTC; cdr3_aa: CATTSDLLADEQFF
d_call: -; v_call: TRBV28; j_call: TRBJ1-1; clone_size: -; cdr3_nt: TGTGCCAGCAGTCCCACTGGCTGGCAGGGCACTGAAGCTTTCTTT; cdr3_aa: CASSPTGWQGTEAFF
d_call: -; v_call: TRBV2; j_call: TRBJ1-2; clone_size: -; cdr3_nt: TGTGCCAGCAATGTTAGGGGAAGGGATGGCTACACCTTC; cdr3_aa: CASNVRGRDGYTF
d_call: TRBD2; v_call: TRBV5-1; j_call: TRBJ2-7; clone_size: -; cdr3_nt: TGCGCCAGCAGCCCGCAGACTAGCGGCTCCTACGAGCAGTACTTC; cdr3_aa: CASSPQTSGSYEQYF
d_call: -; v_call: TRBV7-9; j_call: TRBJ1-2; clone_size: -; cdr3_nt: TGTGCCAGCAGCCCCTCGGGGGTCAAATTCTATGGCTACACCTTC; cdr3_aa: CASSPSGVKFYGYTF
d_call: TRBD2; v_call: TRBV7-3; j_call: TRBJ2-3; clone_size: -; cdr3_nt: TGTGCCAGCAGCCCCGCCCGTCTAGCGGGGAGCACAGATACGCAGTATTTT; cdr3_aa: CASSPARLAGSTDTQYF
d_call: TRBD1; v_call: TRBV5-6; j_call: TRBJ1-5; clone_size: few; cdr3_nt: TGTGCCAGCAGCCCGGGGACAGGCCTTGATCAGCCCCAGCATTTT; cdr3_aa: CASSPGTGLDQPQHF
d_call: -; v_call: TRBV6-2/TRBV6-3; j_call: TRBJ2-3; clone_size: -; cdr3_nt: TGTGCCAGCAGTTACTCTGGGGCATATACGCAGTATTTT; cdr3_aa: CASSYSGAYTQYF
d_call: -; v_call: TRBV28; j_call: TRBJ2-6; clone_size: -; cdr3_nt: TGTGCCAGCACCTCGGGCGGGGTTGGGGCCAACGTCCTGACTTTC; cdr3_aa: CASTSGGVGANVLTF
d_call: -; v_call: TRBV19; j_call: TRBJ2-4; clone_size: -; cdr3_nt: TGTGCCAGTAGTACTCATTCGGGGAGAACGTTAAACATTCAGTACTTC; cdr3_aa: CASSTHSGRTLNIQYF
d_call: -; v_call: TRBV2; j_call: TRBJ1-2; clone_size: -; cdr3_nt: TGTGCCAGCAGTGGACAGATTAGTTTTTCGGGTGATGGCTACACCTTC; cdr3_aa: CASSGQISFSGDGYTF
d_call: TRBD1; v_call: TRBV18; j_call: TRBJ2-7; clone_size: -; cdr3_nt: TGTGCCAGCTCACCCGGGACAGGGGACCAGTACGAGCAGTACTTC; cdr3_aa: CASSPGTGDQYEQYF
d_call: TRBD1; v_call: TRBV27; j_call: TRBJ1-2; clone_size: once; cdr3_nt: TGTGCCAGCAGTTTCGGGACAGGGCATAACTATGGCTACACCTTC; cdr3_aa: CASSFGTGHNYGYTF
d_call: -; v_call: TRBV2; j_call: TRBJ2-6; clone_size: -; cdr3_nt: TGTGCCAGCAGTGAAACCCGGGGGGCCTGGGCCAACGTCCTGACTTTC; cdr3_aa: CASSETRGAWANVLTF
d_call: TRBD1; v_call: TRBV25-1; j_call: TRBJ2-3; clone_size: -; cdr3_nt: TGTGCCAGCAGTCGACAGGGGGCTACAGATACGCAGTATTTT; cdr3_aa: CASSRQGATDTQYF
d_call: TRBD1; v_call: TRBV18; j_call: TRBJ1-3; clone_size: -; cdr3_nt: TGTGCCGGCGGACAGGGCCCGCCTGGAAACACCATATATTTT; cdr3_aa: CAGGQGPPGNTIYF
d_call: -; v_call: TRBV28; j_call: TRBJ1-1; clone_size: -; cdr3_nt: TGTGCCAGCAGTTCCACAGGAAGGAACACTGAAGCTTTCTTT; cdr3_aa: CASSSTGRNTEAFF
d_call: TRBD1; v_call: TRBV19; j_call: TRBJ2-7; clone_size: -; cdr3_nt: TGTGCCAGTTGGGACAGCTCCTACGAGCAGTACTTC; cdr3_aa: CASWDSSYEQYF
d_call: -; v_call: TRBV19; j_call: TRBJ1-6; clone_size: -; cdr3_nt: TGTGCCAGTAGTCCCACGGGTTATAATTCACCCCTCCACTTT; cdr3_aa: CASSPTGYNSPLHF
d_call: TRBD1; v_call: TRBV6-2/TRBV6-3; j_call: TRBJ2-7; clone_size: -; cdr3_nt: TGTGCCAGCAGTTACCCATGGGGACAGGGTTCCTACGAGCAGTACTTC; cdr3_aa: CASSYPWGQGSYEQYF